This T cell receptor (beta chain) was obtained from a study of regulatory T cells in long-lasting Graves disease. CDR3-region Arm-PCR and iRepertoire HTBI primers produced the TCR beta libraries. TCRdb re-called the multiplex PCR reads through MiXCR, storing one row per CDR3 protein. The sample lists over 500,000 distinct CDR3 sequences, roughly 16% seen once, with approximately 20% in the top ten. The length of the CDR3 is 14 residues. The ends were cut back, 3 bases at V and 3 bases at J, with 9 bases in the middle. Germline CDR1 MNHNS, CDR2 SASEGT. General observations from the study: Repertoires from persistent disease leaned toward TRBV28, TRBJ1-2 and TRBJ2-5.

This clonotype occurred a few times. What it binds is unknown. Documented time point: newly diagnosed GD, antithyroid drugs for less than 3 months. PBMC-derived RNA was used for the TCR library. The same data also went into a second study, on T cells in Graves' hyperthyroidism and ophthalmopathy. That report notes: HTBI primers were used for first-round RT-PCR of the TCR CDR3. Most clonotypes expanded in the thyroid (above 0.001) were also present in blood. Before onset, by a median of about seven months, the model predicted ophthalmopathy.

The clonotype was recovered from a woman younger than 45 with Graves disease. V and J are TRBV6-1 and TRBJ2-1, with a tentative D call TRBD2 (6 bases). The sample was peripheral blood mononuclear cells (PBMCs), taken at new diagnosis, from a patient treated with antithyroid drugs. CDR3 DNA sequence: TGTGCCAGCAGTGATTGGGACTTCTACAATGAGCAGTTCTTC. Translated: CASSDWDFYNEQFF.